This TCR beta chain was identified in a study of T cells in Graves' hyperthyroidism and ophthalmopathy. Broader study findings: Model output signaled ophthalmopathy a median 6.5 months ahead of onset.

The ends were cut back, 6 bases at V and 3 bases at J, with 11 bases in the middle. The CDR3 covers 14 residues. About this clonotype: Its antigen is unknown.

The hyperthyroidism was newly diagnosed and had lasted under 2 months; the patients were aged 18 to 65. Pregnant or lactating patients were excluded, as were those with uncontrolled infection or other autoimmune disease. TCR beta CDR3 region amplification was performed from RNA transcripts. HTBI primers were used for first-round RT-PCR of the TCR CDR3. MiXCR was run by TCRdb on the multiplex PCR reads, yielding one entry per CDR3 protein. The sample gives over 300,000 distinct CDR3 sequences, about 14% of which show up once; roughly 11% is in the top ten. The sample consisted of blood. The chain has TRBV12-3 or TRBV12-4 and TRBJ2-2; D is perhaps TRBD1 (5 bases). This receptor was identified in an older woman with Graves' hyperthyroidism. The CDR3 spells CASSPTGHTGELFF. CDR3 sequence (DNA): TGTGCCAGCAGCCCCACAGGTCACACCGGGGAGCTGTTTTTT.